The 27 T cell receptor beta chains listed next were all sequenced from one sample in a study of blood T cell repertoires in COVID-19. Clones were sequenced by immunoSEQ multiplex PCR, and TCRdb holds only the in-frame ones, with some missing. The sample contains about 120,000 clones, 65% to 90% of which appear only once. The sample taken for sequencing was peripheral blood. Source of these receptors: a human donor in a cohort sampled during active COVID-19.

The rearrangement uses TRBV5-4 and TRBJ2-7, with D possibly TRBD2 on 6 matching bases. Between the trimmed V and J ends, which lost 5 bases and 0 bases, there was a span of 15 bases. Per germline, CDR1 SGHNT and CDR2 YYREEE (reference sequence). The CDR3 consists of 15 residues. The CDR3 DNA follows: TGTGCCAGCAGTACCGCGGGGAAGAGCTCCTACGAGCAGTACTTC. This translates into CASSTAGKSSYEQYF.

V and J are TRBV4-2 and TRBJ2-2, with 10 bases fitting TRBD2. The length of the CDR3 is 16 residues. Germline V gene data show CDR1 as LGHNA and CDR2 as YNFKEQ. The V and J ends lost 4 bases and 1 base, in that order; junction bases with no gene match: 3. CDR3 residues: CASSRGLAENTGELFF. DNA for the CDR3: TGTGCCAGCAGCCGCGGACTAGCGGAGAACACCGGGGAGCTGTTTTTT.

The genes are TRBV23-1 and TRBJ2-1, with TRBD2 matching 14 bases. TRBV23-1 is labeled an ORF, and its function is uncertain. This CDR3 is built from 15 residues. The V gene end was trimmed by 8 bases and the J gene end by 4 bases; junction bases not matched to a gene: 4. CDR3 coding DNA: TGCGCCAGCTGGACTAGCGGGGGGTTATACAATGAGCAGTTCTTC. Translating gives CASWTSGGLYNEQFF.

The chain carries TRBV20-1 and TRBJ2-3; D call uncertain. Per the germline V gene, CDR1 is DFQATT and CDR2 is SNEGSKA (reference sequence). The CDR3 has 14 amino acids. V was clipped by 3 bases and J by 3 bases, with 13 bases between them. Here the CDR3 DNA reads TGCAGTGCTAGTTTGGCGGTTTCTACAGATACGCAGTATTTT. It yields the protein CSASLAVSTDTQYF.

The chain couples TRBV24-1 to TRBJ2-1, with 9 positions matching TRBD1. The CDR3 is 15 residues long. The ends lost 3 bases at V and 7 bases at J; junction bases unmatched: 6. From germline, CDR1 is KGHDR and CDR2 SFDVKD. In nucleotides, the CDR3 is TGTGCCACCAGTGATATGGACAGGGGAAATAATGAGCAGTTCTTC. It specifies CATSDMDRGNNEQFF.

The rearrangement uses TRBV28 and TRBJ2-3, with 8 bases aligning to TRBD2. The CDR3 spans 14 residues. Trimming removed 5 bases from V and 3 bases from J; junction bases left unmatched: 4. Germline V gene lookup returns CDR1 MDHEN and CDR2 SYDVKM. For the CDR3, the DNA is TGTGCCAGCAGTCGGGCGGGGGGAACAGATACGCAGTATTTT. Translating it yields CASSRAGGTDTQYF.

Comment on this clone: The junction departs from the called germline gene at one end, perhaps through a read error. The J gene is TRBJ2-7, the V gene TRBV5-1; maybe TRBD2 (5 bases). In germline, CDR1 is SGHRS, CDR2 YFSETQ. CDR3 length equals 12 residues. The CDR3 DNA is TGCGCCAGCAGCTTGGGGTCGGGGAATTGCCACTTC. It specifies CASSLGSGNCHF.

In this sample, this clone turned up once. The chain is built from TRBV21-1 and TRBJ2-3; the D call of TRBD1 is as the table states it, not checked on the DNA. TRBV21-1 is labeled a pseudogene. The CDR3 has 14 residues. CDR3 nucleotide sequence: TGTGCCAGCAGCAAATCTCCAGGCACAGATACGCAGTATTTT. Its protein is CASSKSPGTDTQYF.

The count of this clone is one. The V and J genes are TRBV20-1 and TRBJ1-5; 7 bases match TRBD1. Germline V CDR1 and CDR2: DFQATT, SNEGSKA (reference sequence). CDR3 length: 15 residues. J was trimmed by 2 bases and V by 3 bases; bases with no gene match: 7. CDR3 residues: CSASEQGLGNQPQHF. CDR3 nucleotide sequence: TGCAGTGCTAGTGAACAGGGGTTAGGCAATCAGCCCCAGCATTTT.

The V call is TRBV27, the J call TRBJ2-7, with D tentatively TRBD1 (8 bases). Trimming stripped 4 bases from V and 1 base from J, with 14 bases between. This CDR3 is built from 15 residues. The germline V gene encodes CDR1 MNHEY and CDR2 SMNVEV (reference sequence). CDR3 sequence: CASSSTGGGSYEQYF. CDR3 nucleotides: TGTGCCAGCAGTTCCACAGGGGGGGGTTCCTACGAGCAGTACTTC.

This clone was detected only once. The chain combines TRBV27 with TRBJ2-2; D uncertain. The germline CDR1 and CDR2 sequences are MNHEY and SMNVEV (reference sequence). Trimming shortened V by 2 bases and J by 3 bases, and 10 bases separated the two germline ends. The CDR3 is 15 amino acids. CDR3 region: CASSLTRGDTGELFF. The CDR3, as DNA: TGTGCCAGCAGTTTAACCCGCGGCGACACCGGGGAGCTGTTTTTT.

The chain recombines TRBV6-2 or TRBV6-3 with TRBJ1-5; 8 bases agree with TRBD1. Germline loops: CDR1 MNHEY, CDR2 SVGEGT. The CDR3 extends over 15 amino acids. V was clipped by 5 bases and J by 2 bases; unmatched bases: 5. Written as DNA, the CDR3 is TGTGCCAGCAGTAAACAGGGGGTTGGCAATCAGCCCCAGCATTTT. This codes for CASSKQGVGNQPQHF.

The chain combines TRBV24-1 with TRBJ2-5, with TRBD2 identical over 7 bases. The V and J ends lost 4 bases and 1 base, in that order; junction bases with no gene match: 2. CDR1 and CDR2 from the germline V gene are KGHDR and SFDVKD. This CDR3 comprises 14 residues. In DNA, the CDR3 is TGTGCCACCAGTGAACCTAGCGGCCAAGAGACCCAGTACTTC. Residues: CATSEPSGQETQYF.

V and J are TRBV27 and TRBJ1-2, with D perhaps matching TRBD1 (6 bases). Trimming pared 6 bases from V and 7 bases from J, leaving 18 bases between. The CDR3 spans 14 residues. Germline CDR1 is MNHEY and CDR2 is SMNVEV (reference sequence). CDR3 coding DNA: TGTGCCAGCAGACCCCAGGGGTCCGCTAGTGGCTACACCTTC. Translation gives CASRPQGSASGYTF.

The chain has TRBV29-1 and TRBJ2-7; D gene unclear. V shed 1 base and J shed 3 bases, with 10 bases lying between them. The CDR3 has 13 residues. Germline CDR1 reads SQVTM; CDR2 reads ANQGSEA. The CDR3 nucleotides are TGCAGCGTTGAAGTCACAGAGCACTACGAGCAGTACTTC. Its translation is CSVEVTEHYEQYF.

The chain is built from TRBV18 and TRBJ2-7; D is possibly TRBD1 (6 bases). CDR1 and CDR2 (germline): KGHSH, LQKENI. V lost 3 bases and J 0 bases, leaving 12 bases between the germline ends. The length of the CDR3 is 15 residues. This CDR3 is CASSPYGQSSYEQYF. CDR3 nucleotide sequence: TGTGCCAGCTCACCCTATGGACAGAGCTCCTACGAGCAGTACTTC.

V gene TRBV19 combines with J gene TRBJ2-2; tentatively, D is TRBD2 (5 bases). Germline-derived CDR1 and CDR2 are LNHDA and SQIVND (reference sequence). Trimming removed 5 bases from V and 7 bases from J, with 8 bases in between. The CDR3 spans 12 residues. The CDR3 spells CASSGEGGELFF. CDR3 nucleotide sequence: TGTGCCAGTAGTGGAGAGGGCGGGGAGCTGTTTTTT.

This rearrangement joins TRBV7-2 to TRBJ1-6; D is uncertain. The germline V gene encodes CDR1 SGHTA and CDR2 FQGNSA. Trimming left V 0 bases short and J 0 bases short, with 6 bases between. CDR3 size: 16 residues. This CDR3 is CASSLAVGSYNSPLHF. The CDR3 nucleotides read TGTGCCAGCAGCTTAGCGGTCGGCTCCTATAATTCACCCCTCCACTTT. The full variable domain, completed using reference TRBV7-2 and TRBJ1-6, is GAGVSQSPSNKVTEKGKDVELRCDPISGHTALYWYRQSLGQGLEFLIYFQGNSAPDKSGLPSDRFSAERTGGSVSTLTIQRTQQEDSAVYLCASSLAVGSYNSPLHFGNGTRLTVT.

V and J are TRBV7-6 and TRBJ1-4, with TRBD1 matching 9 bases. The CDR3 runs to 16 residues. Germline V gives CDR1 SGHVS, CDR2 FNYEAQ. V trimming: 5 bases; J trimming: 0 bases; junction bases outside the gene matches: 4. DNA for the CDR3: TGTGCCAGCAGCCCCGGGACAGGGTCAACTAATGAAAAACTGTTTTTT. It codes for CASSPGTGSTNEKLFF.

This chain uses TRBV7-9 with TRBJ1-2, with D unresolved. The CDR3 length is 16 residues. The V gene lost 2 bases and the J gene lost 1 base, with 14 bases spanning the gap. CDR1 is SEHNR and CDR2 is FQNEAQ in the germline V gene (reference sequence). The CDR3 loop reads CASSLRGSKSNYGYTF. The DNA for the CDR3 is TGTGCCAGCAGCTTAAGAGGGAGCAAAAGTAACTATGGCTACACCTTC.

V gene TRBV2 combines with J gene TRBJ2-3, with a possible D match to TRBD2 (5 bases). The CDR3 contains 15 residues. Germline-derived CDR1 and CDR2 are SNHLY and FYNNEI. Trimming removed 3 bases from V and 0 bases from J, with 10 bases in between. In nucleotides, the CDR3 is TGTGCCAGCAGTGACTCGGGGTCGAGCACAGATACGCAGTATTTT. This translates into CASSDSGSSTDTQYF.

The chain employs TRBV5-1 and TRBJ2-7; 8 positions match TRBD1. Trimming cost V 3 bases and J 0 bases; bases outside gene matches: 8. Germline V lookup: CDR1 SGHRS, CDR2 YFSETQ. This CDR3 has 16 residues. Written as DNA, the CDR3 is TGCGCCAGCAGCTCTGGACAGGGAAGTGCCTCCTACGAGCAGTACTTC. Translated, it gives CASSSGQGSASYEQYF. The variable domain in full, with the rest retrieved from reference TRBV5-1 and TRBJ2-7, is KAGVTQTPRYLIKTRGQQVTLSCSPISGHRSVSWYQQTPGQGLQFLFEYFSETQRNKGNFPGRFSGRQFSNSRSEMNVSTLELGDSALYLCASSSGQGSASYEQYFGPGTRLTVT.

The chain uses TRBV9 and TRBJ2-3; 11 bases match TRBD2. The V gene's germline CDR1 is SGDLS and CDR2 YYNGEE. After removal of 4 bases from V and 5 bases from J, the junction contained 9 bases not matched to a gene. The CDR3 sequence is 16 residues long. The CDR3 nucleotides are TGTGCCAGCAGCCCTCGAACTAGCGGGGGCCGAGATACGCAGTATTTT. This gives the protein CASSPRTSGGRDTQYF.

This chain links TRBV7-2 with TRBJ2-3; possibly TRBD2 for D (6 bases). Trimming shortened V by 4 bases and J by 6 bases, and 14 bases separated the two germline ends. CDR3 length equals 14 residues. CDR1 is SGHTA and CDR2 is FQGNSA in the germline V gene. Written as DNA, the CDR3 is TGTGCCAGCAGCTCCAGCGGGCAACCCGATACGCAGTATTTT. Translating gives CASSSSGQPDTQYF.

This sequence joins TRBV19 and TRBJ1-2, with 7 nucleotides matching TRBD1. This CDR3 contains 14 residues. J lost 6 bases, V lost 7 bases, and 11 bases had no gene match. Per the germline V gene, CDR1 is LNHDA and CDR2 is SQIVND (reference sequence). The CDR3 nucleotides are TGTGCCAGTACTCGACAGGGTTTCGCTGATGGCTACACCTTC. Translating gives CASTRQGFADGYTF.

The chain recombines TRBV5-6 with TRBJ1-1; 7 bases agree with TRBD1. The germline CDR1 and CDR2 sequences are SGHDT and YYEEEE. This CDR3 spans 16 amino acids. With V trimmed by 4 bases and J by 11 bases, 20 bases remained unmatched. CDR3 nucleotide sequence: TGTGCCAGCAGCAAACGACATGGAATAAGGGGGCGACGCGCTTTCTTT. It codes for CASSKRHGIRGRRAFF.

V gene TRBV19 combines with J gene TRBJ2-4; 7 nucleotides match TRBD1. Trimming cost V 3 bases and J 6 bases; bases outside gene matches: 11. Germline CDR1 reads LNHDA; CDR2 reads SQIVND (reference sequence). The CDR3 sequence is 16 residues long. In DNA form, the CDR3 reads TGTGCCAGTAGTATGGGACAGACACCAGGCAGAAACATTCAGTACTTC. Protein product: CASSMGQTPGRNIQYF.